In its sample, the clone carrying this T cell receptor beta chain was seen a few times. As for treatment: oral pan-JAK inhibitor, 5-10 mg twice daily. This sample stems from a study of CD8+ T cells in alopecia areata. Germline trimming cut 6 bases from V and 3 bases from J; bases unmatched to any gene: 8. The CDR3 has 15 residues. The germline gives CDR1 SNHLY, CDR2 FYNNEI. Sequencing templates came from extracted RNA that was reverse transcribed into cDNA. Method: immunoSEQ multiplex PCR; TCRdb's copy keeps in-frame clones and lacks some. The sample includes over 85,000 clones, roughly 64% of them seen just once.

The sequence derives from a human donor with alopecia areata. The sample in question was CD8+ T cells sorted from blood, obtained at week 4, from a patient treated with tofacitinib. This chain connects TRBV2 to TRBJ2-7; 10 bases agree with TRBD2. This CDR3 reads CASSSGTSEVYEQYF. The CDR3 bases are TGTGCCAGCAGCTCCGGGACTAGCGAGGTCTACGAGCAGTACTTC.